A single sample gave rise to the 29 T cell receptor beta chains below, sequenced in a study of circulating CD8 cells and anti-PD-1 response in melanoma. The QIAseq Immune Repertoire TCR panel built the libraries from roughly 15 ng of total RNA. MiXCR was run by TCRdb on the reads, yielding one entry per CDR3 protein. Of over 950 distinct CDR3 sequences in the sample, approximately 10% were seen once. Sorting of live CD3+CD8+TCRalphabeta+ cells by PD-1 and/or TIGIT gave four subsets. Here the sequenced sample was CD8+ T cells from PBMCs, taken at baseline or after one month of anti-PD-1 therapy (not recorded which). Every receptor here comes from a human donor with melanoma.

A remark on this clonotype: Possible read error: a much larger clone is one base away. This chain connects TRBV29-1 to TRBJ2-7; D ambiguous. Germline V gives CDR1 SQVTM, CDR2 ANQGSEA. V was cut by 7 bases and J by 6 bases, with 19 bases left in between. CDR3 length: 13 amino acids. This chain's CDR3 is CSAHTPTDREQYF. The CDR3 nucleotides are TGCAGCGCCCACACGCCCACGGACCGCGAGCAGTACTTC.

By share, this clonotype ranks as medium-sized. Here the CDR3 omits its conserved ending phenylalanine or tryptophan, so a read error is the likely source. The chain links TRBV27 to TRBJ1-1; D gene uncertain. This CDR3 spans 13 amino acids. Germline V gives CDR1 MNHEY, CDR2 SMNVEV (reference sequence). V lost 7 bases to trimming and J lost 0 bases, with 9 bases between them. For the CDR3, the DNA is TGTGCCAGCACCAACGGGATGAACACTGAAGCTTTCCTT. It codes for CASTNGMNTEAFL.

This clonotype is deemed medium-sized (0.01 to 0.1%). The DNA for the CDR3 is TGCAGCGTCTATACCCAGTCCTACGAGCAGTACTTC. It encodes CSVYTQSYEQYF. The V and J genes are TRBV29-1 and TRBJ2-7; D is ambiguous. Trimming took 6 bases from V and 1 from J, leaving 10 bases between them. Germline loops: CDR1 SQVTM, CDR2 ANQGSEA. The CDR3 totals 12 residues.

This clonotype was counted a few times. The chain has TRBV19 and TRBJ2-3; D is undetermined. The CDR3 has 14 residues. Trimming cost V 5 bases and J 5 bases, with 14 bases left between them. The germline V gene has CDR1 LNHDA and CDR2 SQIVND (reference sequence). The CDR3 DNA follows: TGTGCCAGTAGTTTTGTGGCCTCCCGAGATACGCAGTATTTT. It codes for CASSFVASRDTQYF.

Judged by abundance, this clonotype is medium-sized. The genes are TRBV7-2 and TRBJ2-1, with 16 bases matching TRBD2. This CDR3 spans 18 amino acids. The germline V gene encodes CDR1 SGHTA and CDR2 FQGNSA. The V segment lost 6 bases and the J segment 7 bases; nucleotides outside the gene matches: 12. DNA for the CDR3: TGTGCCAGCAGGCACCCCGGGACTAGCGGGGGGGCTAGTAATGAGCAGTTCTTC. It encodes CASRHPGTSGGASNEQFF.

V usage is TRBV14 and J usage is TRBJ1-2; D unclear. The CDR3 covers 14 residues. Germline V lookup: CDR1 SGHDN, CDR2 FVKESK. V dropped 4 bases and J dropped 0 bases, with 9 bases sitting between them. CDR3 bases: TGTGCCAGCAGCCCCTACATAACTAACTATGGCTACACCTTC. Translation gives CASSPYITNYGYTF.

This clonotype has just a few counts. This chain joins TRBV19 and TRBJ2-7, with D unresolved. Trimming cost V 6 bases and J 4 bases, with 10 bases left between them. The CDR3 spans 12 residues. Germline CDR1 and CDR2: LNHDA and SQIVND (reference sequence). Here the CDR3 reads CASSPTPYEQYF. The CDR3 region has the DNA TGTGCCAGTAGCCCCACTCCTTACGAGCAGTACTTC. Complete variable domain (other parts from reference TRBV19 and TRBJ2-7): DGGITQSPKYLFRKEGQNVTLSCEQNLNHDAMYWYRQDPGQGLRLIYYSQIVNDFQKGDIAEGYSVSREKKESFPLTVTSAQKNPTAFYLCASSPTPYEQYFGPGTRLTVT.

Sample share makes this clonotype medium-sized (0.01 to 0.1%). The chain couples TRBV4-3 to TRBJ2-1; 9 nucleotides match TRBD2. The V gene end was trimmed by 1 base and the J gene end by 9 bases; junction bases not matched to a gene: 13. CDR3 length: 17 residues. Germline CDR1 is LGHNA and CDR2 is YSLEER. CDR3 in DNA: TGCGCCAGCAGCCAAGTTGACGGCGGGGGGGCCGGTGGTGAGCAGTTCTTC. Translating gives CASSQVDGGGAGGEQFF.

In this sample, this clonotype is medium-sized. The V and J genes are TRBV27 and TRBJ2-1, with D perhaps matching TRBD1 (6 bases). The CDR3 has 12 amino acids. V lost 7 bases to trimming and J lost 5 bases, with 9 bases between them. Germline V CDR1 and CDR2: MNHEY, SMNVEV (reference sequence). The CDR3 loop is CASKTGNNEQFF. The CDR3 nucleotides read TGTGCCAGCAAGACAGGTAACAATGAGCAGTTCTTC.

In its sample, this clonotype is medium-sized (0.01 to 0.1%). The chain couples TRBV19 to TRBJ1-1; D is unclear. Deletions cut 3 bases from V and 3 bases from J, with 5 bases between. The germline gives CDR1 LNHDA, CDR2 SQIVND (reference sequence). The CDR3 is 12 residues long. DNA of the CDR3: TGTGCCAGTAGTATCCGGGACACTGAAGCTTTCTTT. It is translated as CASSIRDTEAFF.

This clonotype was detected only a few times. V is TRBV5-1 and J is TRBJ2-5; D is possibly TRBD1 (6 bases). The CDR3 totals 14 residues. Deletions cut 6 bases from V and 5 bases from J, with 17 bases between. Germline V gene lookup returns CDR1 SGHRS and CDR2 YFSETQ. The CDR3, as DNA: TGCGCCAGCACCCCCACAGGGATGTACGAGACCCAGTACTTC. This codes for CASTPTGMYETQYF. Full variable domain (outside the CDR3, taken from reference TRBV5-1 and TRBJ2-5): KAGVTQTPRYLIKTRGQQVTLSCSPISGHRSVSWYQQTPGQGLQFLFEYFSETQRNKGNFPGRFSGRQFSNSRSEMNVSTLELGDSALYLCASTPTGMYETQYFGPGTRLLVL.

This clonotype is medium-sized within its sample. This chain connects TRBV28 to TRBJ1-2; D not resolved. This CDR3 is 16 amino acids long. With 6 bases removed from V and 6 bases from J, the gap between germline ends came to 23 bases. Germline loops: CDR1 MDHEN, CDR2 SYDVKM. The CDR3 DNA is TGTGCCAGCAGAACGATGGACGGAGATTTTTTCAATGGCTACACCTTC. This gives the protein CASRTMDGDFFNGYTF.

By share, this clonotype ranks as medium-sized. The rearrangement joins TRBV7-2 to TRBJ2-1; the match to TRBD2 covers 8 bases. The germline V gene encodes CDR1 SGHTA and CDR2 FQGNSA. Trimming took 1 base from V and 7 from J; bases not matched to a gene: 3. This CDR3 is built from 14 residues. CDR3 loop: CASSLGGGYNEQFF. CDR3 DNA sequence: TGTGCCAGCAGCTTAGGCGGGGGGTATAATGAGCAGTTCTTC.

By share of the sample, this clonotype is medium-sized (0.01 to 0.1%). CDR3 residues: CSVRGGSETQYF. In nucleotides, the CDR3 is TGCAGCGTGCGGGGGGGGAGCGAGACCCAGTACTTC. The chain links TRBV29-1 to TRBJ2-5; 9 nucleotides line up with TRBD2. V lost 6 bases and J lost 5; bases outside the gene matches: 4. This CDR3 region has 12 residues. CDR1 and CDR2 from the germline V gene are SQVTM and ANQGSEA. Full variable domain (missing parts from reference TRBV29-1 and TRBJ2-5): SAVISQKPSRDICQRGTSLTIQCQVDSQVTMMFWYRQQPGQSLTLIATANQGSEATYESGFVIDKFPISRPNLTFSTLTVSNMSPEDSSIYLCSVRGGSETQYFGPGTRLLVL.

This clonotype is medium-sized in the sample. The V gene is TRBV19, the J gene TRBJ2-7, with TRBD2 as a possible D gene (5 bases). Deletions cut 6 bases from V and 0 bases from J, with 21 bases between. CDR3 length: 17 amino acids. Germline V gene lookup returns CDR1 LNHDA and CDR2 SQIVND (reference sequence). The CDR3 is CASRPGIAPPCSYEQYF. CDR3 coding DNA: TGTGCCAGTAGACCCGGGATTGCACCTCCGTGCTCCTACGAGCAGTACTTC.

In the case of this clonotype: Being one base from a much bigger clone, this may be a read error. V is TRBV4-3 and J is TRBJ2-1, with a weak D call TRBD2 (6 bases). V was cut by 0 bases and J by 3 bases, with 12 bases left in between. CDR1 is LGHNA, CDR2 YSLEER, per germline. The CDR3 covers 16 residues. The CDR3 loop is CASSQESGSFYNEQFF. CDR3 bases: TGCGCCAGCAGCCAAGAATCCGGGAGCTTCTACAATGAGCAGTTCTTC.

The CDR3 loop is CATSDQPKETQYF. The CDR3 nucleotides are TGTGCCACCAGTGATCAGCCGAAAGAGACCCAGTACTTC. The rearrangement uses TRBV24-1 and TRBJ2-5; D ambiguous. The CDR3 runs 13 residues. Germline V gene data show CDR1 as KGHDR and CDR2 as SFDVKD. V was shortened by 3 bases and J by 3 bases, with 7 bases between the two germline ends.

This clonotype was seen more than once but under ten times. This may be a read error, as it is one base from a much larger clone. The CDR3 ends on some other residue instead of the conserved phenylalanine or tryptophan, so this is likely a read error. The chain uses TRBV27 and TRBJ1-1, with no clear D. CDR3 length: 13 amino acids. Germline CDR1 reads MNHEY; CDR2 reads SMNVEV (reference sequence). The ends were cut back, 0 bases at V and 7 bases at J, with 9 bases in the middle. The CDR3, as DNA: TGTGCCAGCAGTTTATCAGGGCCCAGTGAAGCTTTCTCT. Its protein is CASSLSGPSEAFS.

This clonotype counts as large. The V call is TRBV7-2, the J call TRBJ2-3; D call uncertain. Germline V gene lookup returns CDR1 SGHTA and CDR2 FQGNSA. The CDR3 extends over 12 amino acids. V lost 1 base, J lost 8 bases, and 7 bases lay in between. This chain's CDR3 is CASSLDLGTQYF. DNA for the CDR3: TGTGCCAGCAGCTTAGACTTGGGTACGCAGTATTTT.

The chain has TRBV29-1 and TRBJ2-1; the D gene is possibly TRBD2 (5 bases). Germline V gene lookup returns CDR1 SQVTM and CDR2 ANQGSEA. V shed 2 bases and J shed 8 bases, with 10 bases lying between them. The CDR3 is 12 amino acids. CDR3 bases: TGCAGCGTTGAAAACGGGATCGATGAGCAGTTCTTC. Translation: CSVENGIDEQFF.

By its share, this clonotype is medium-sized (0.01 to 0.1%). The chain employs TRBV5-5 and TRBJ2-7; 7 bases agree with TRBD1. The CDR3 is 12 residues long. CDR1 is SGHKS and CDR2 is YYEKEE in the germline V gene (reference sequence). J was trimmed by 7 bases and V by 6 bases; bases with no gene match: 7. CDR3 sequence reads: CASNQDRAEQYF. CDR3 bases: TGTGCCAGCAACCAAGACAGGGCAGAGCAGTACTTC.

This clonotype qualifies as medium-sized. The chain uses TRBV6-1 and TRBJ1-5; D uncertain. The CDR3 has 14 residues. Germline V gives CDR1 MNHNS, CDR2 SASEGT. V lost 3 bases, J lost 8 bases, and 14 bases lay in between. Here the CDR3 reads CASSDLISPEPQHF. In DNA, the CDR3 is TGTGCCAGCAGTGACCTGATCTCCCCGGAGCCCCAGCATTTT.

By sample fraction, this clonotype is medium-sized. The V call is TRBV7-3, the J call TRBJ2-5; no clear D gene. Germline V gene sequence: CDR1 SGHTA, CDR2 FQGTGA. This CDR3 is built from 13 residues. Trimming removed 6 bases at V and 0 bases at J, with 8 bases between. CDR3: CASRPGNQETQYF. In DNA form, the CDR3 reads TGTGCCAGCAGGCCGGGCAACCAAGAGACCCAGTACTTC. Looking up the rest from reference TRBV7-3 and TRBJ2-5 gives the full variable domain: GAGVSQTPSNKVTEKGKYVELRCDPISGHTALYWYRQSLGQGPEFLIYFQGTGAADDSGLPNDRFFAVRPEGSVSTLKIQRTERGDSAVYLCASRPGNQETQYFGPGTRLLVL.

On this clonotype itself: A read error is the likely source, as a far larger clone sits one nucleotide away. The V call is TRBV19, the J call TRBJ2-7; TRBD2 agrees at 7 bases. The CDR3 length is 11 residues. Germline-derived CDR1 and CDR2 are LNHDA and SQIVND (reference sequence). The J segment lost 7 bases and the V segment lost 10 bases, leaving 7 bases of the junction unmatched. CDR3 region: CATSLANEQYF. DNA of the CDR3: TGTGCCACTTCACTAGCGAATGAGCAGTACTTC.

By proportion, this clonotype is medium-sized. The V gene is TRBV24-1, the J gene TRBJ2-3; 9 bases align to TRBD1. The CDR3 is 15 amino acids. CDR1 is KGHDR, CDR2 SFDVKD, per germline. Losses at the gene ends were 4 bases for V and 6 bases for J; bases not matched to a gene: 7. The CDR3 DNA is TGTGCCACCAGTGACCCCGGACAGGGGCAGGATACGCAGTATTTT. The encoded protein is CATSDPGQGQDTQYF.

V usage is TRBV28 and J usage is TRBJ2-1; TRBD2 matches at 10 bases. The CDR3 loop spans 14 amino acids. The junction had 9 bases not matched to a gene; V was cut back by 8 bases and J by 8 bases. The germline V gene encodes CDR1 MDHEN and CDR2 SYDVKM. The chain's CDR3 is CASASGSGAHEQFF. CDR3 sequence (DNA): TGTGCCAGCGCTAGCGGGAGTGGGGCGCATGAGCAGTTCTTC.

By share, this clonotype ranks as medium-sized. The rearrangement joins TRBV11-2 to TRBJ2-7; TRBD2 might be the D (5 bases). This CDR3 has 12 residues. The germline V gene encodes CDR1 SGHAT and CDR2 FQNNGV. Trimming removed 5 bases from V and 6 bases from J, with 11 bases in between. DNA for the CDR3: TGTGCCAGCAGCCCAATGGACTTCGAGCAGTACTTC. Translating it yields CASSPMDFEQYF.

For this clonotype: This may be a read error: a much more frequent sequence differs by one nucleotide. The genes are TRBV19 and TRBJ1-1, with 8 positions matching TRBD1. Germline V CDR1 and CDR2: LNHDA, SQIVND (reference sequence). This CDR3 is 14 amino acids long. The CDR3 region has the DNA TGTGCCAGTATTCCCGGACAGGGTGGCACTGAAGCTTACTTT. Amino acid sequence: CASIPGQGGTEAYF.

In this sample, this clonotype is medium-sized (0.01 to 0.1%). V is TRBV20-1 and J is TRBJ2-7; 7 nucleotides match TRBD1. V trimming: 0 bases; J trimming: 0 bases; junction bases outside the gene matches: 5. This CDR3 has 15 amino acids. Germline V gene lookup returns CDR1 DFQATT and CDR2 SNEGSKA (reference sequence). CDR3: CSARDRDSRSYEQYF. In nucleotides, the CDR3 is TGCAGTGCTAGAGACCGGGACAGCCGCTCCTACGAGCAGTACTTC.